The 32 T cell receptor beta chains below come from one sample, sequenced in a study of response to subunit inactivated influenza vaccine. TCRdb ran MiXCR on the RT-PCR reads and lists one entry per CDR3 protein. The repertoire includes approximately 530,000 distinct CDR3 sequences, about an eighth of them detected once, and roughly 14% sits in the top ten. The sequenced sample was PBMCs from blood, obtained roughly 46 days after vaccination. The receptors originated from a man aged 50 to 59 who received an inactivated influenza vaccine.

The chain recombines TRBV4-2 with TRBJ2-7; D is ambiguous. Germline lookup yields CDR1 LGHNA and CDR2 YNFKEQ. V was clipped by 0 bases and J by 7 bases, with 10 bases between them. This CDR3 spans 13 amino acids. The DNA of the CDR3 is TGTGCCAGCAGCCAAGAGCCTGGGCTGGAGCAGTACTTC. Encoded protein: CASSQEPGLEQYF.

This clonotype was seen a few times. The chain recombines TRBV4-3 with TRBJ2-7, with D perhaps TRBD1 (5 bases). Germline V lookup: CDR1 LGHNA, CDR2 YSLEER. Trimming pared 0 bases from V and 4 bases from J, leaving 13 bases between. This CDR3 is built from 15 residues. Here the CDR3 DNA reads TGCGCCAGCAGCCAAGATCCTGAAGGGGTTTACGAGCAGTACTTC. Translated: CASSQDPEGVYEQYF.

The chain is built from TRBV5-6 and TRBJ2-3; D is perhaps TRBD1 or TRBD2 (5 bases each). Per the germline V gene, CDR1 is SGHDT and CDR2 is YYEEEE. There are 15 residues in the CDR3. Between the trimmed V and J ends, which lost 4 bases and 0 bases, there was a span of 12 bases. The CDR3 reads CASSPLGVSTDTQYF. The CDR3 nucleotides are TGTGCCAGCAGCCCACTGGGGGTGAGCACAGATACGCAGTATTTT.

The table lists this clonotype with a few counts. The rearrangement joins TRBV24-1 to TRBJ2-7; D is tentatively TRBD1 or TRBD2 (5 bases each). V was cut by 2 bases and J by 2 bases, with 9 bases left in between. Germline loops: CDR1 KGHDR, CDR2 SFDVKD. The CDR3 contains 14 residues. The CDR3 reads CATSDWDRPYEQYF. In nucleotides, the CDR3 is TGTGCCACCAGTGATTGGGACCGACCCTACGAGCAGTACTTC.

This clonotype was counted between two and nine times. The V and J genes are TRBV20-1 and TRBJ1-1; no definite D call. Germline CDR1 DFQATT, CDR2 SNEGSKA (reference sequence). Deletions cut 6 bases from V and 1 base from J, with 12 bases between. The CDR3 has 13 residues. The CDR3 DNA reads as TGCAGTGCCGCCGCATGGGAGAACACTGAAGCTTTCTTT. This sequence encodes CSAAAWENTEAFF.

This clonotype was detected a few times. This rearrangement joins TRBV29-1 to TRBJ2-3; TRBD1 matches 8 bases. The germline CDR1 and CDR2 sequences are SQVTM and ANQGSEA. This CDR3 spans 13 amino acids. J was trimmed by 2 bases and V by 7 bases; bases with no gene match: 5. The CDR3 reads CSGDRSLTDTQYF. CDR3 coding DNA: TGCAGCGGGGACAGGTCCCTCACAGATACGCAGTATTTT.

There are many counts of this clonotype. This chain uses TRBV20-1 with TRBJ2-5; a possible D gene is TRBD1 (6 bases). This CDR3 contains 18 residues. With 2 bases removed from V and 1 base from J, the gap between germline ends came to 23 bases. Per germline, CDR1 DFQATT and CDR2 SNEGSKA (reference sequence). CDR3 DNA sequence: TGCAGTGCTAGACCAAGGACAGTCGACCACCTTTTCCAAGAGACCCAGTACTTC. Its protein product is CSARPRTVDHLFQETQYF.

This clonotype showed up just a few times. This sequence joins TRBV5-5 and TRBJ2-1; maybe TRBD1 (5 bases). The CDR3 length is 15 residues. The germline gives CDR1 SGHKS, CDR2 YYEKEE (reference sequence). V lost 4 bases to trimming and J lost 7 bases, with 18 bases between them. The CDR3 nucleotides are TGTGCCAGCAGCCCTAATTTACGCAGGGAAAATGAGCAGTTCTTC. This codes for CASSPNLRRENEQFF.

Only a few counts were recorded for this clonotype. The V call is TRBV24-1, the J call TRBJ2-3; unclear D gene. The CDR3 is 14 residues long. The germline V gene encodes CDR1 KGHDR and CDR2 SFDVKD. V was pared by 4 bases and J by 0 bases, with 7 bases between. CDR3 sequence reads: CATSEPYSTDTQYF. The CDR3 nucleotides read TGTGCCACCAGTGAACCCTACAGCACAGATACGCAGTATTTT.

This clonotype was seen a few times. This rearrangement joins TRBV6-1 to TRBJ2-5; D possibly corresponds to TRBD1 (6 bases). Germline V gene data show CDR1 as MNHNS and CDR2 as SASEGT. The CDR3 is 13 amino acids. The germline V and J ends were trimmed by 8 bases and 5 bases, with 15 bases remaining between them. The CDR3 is CASQKQGRETQYF. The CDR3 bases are TGTGCCAGCCAAAAACAGGGACGGGAGACCCAGTACTTC.

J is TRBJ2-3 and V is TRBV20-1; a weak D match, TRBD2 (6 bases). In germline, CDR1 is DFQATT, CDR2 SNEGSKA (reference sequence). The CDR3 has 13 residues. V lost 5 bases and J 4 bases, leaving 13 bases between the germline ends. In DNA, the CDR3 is TGCAGTGCTCCAAATAGCGGTTCAGATACGCAGTATTTT. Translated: CSAPNSGSDTQYF.

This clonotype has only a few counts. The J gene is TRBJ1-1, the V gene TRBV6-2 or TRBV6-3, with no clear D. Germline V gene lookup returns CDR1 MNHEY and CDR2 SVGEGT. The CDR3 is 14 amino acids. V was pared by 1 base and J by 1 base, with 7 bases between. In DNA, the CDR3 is TGTGCCAGCAGTTACTGGGGAAGGAACACTGAAGCTTTCTTT. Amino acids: CASSYWGRNTEAFF.

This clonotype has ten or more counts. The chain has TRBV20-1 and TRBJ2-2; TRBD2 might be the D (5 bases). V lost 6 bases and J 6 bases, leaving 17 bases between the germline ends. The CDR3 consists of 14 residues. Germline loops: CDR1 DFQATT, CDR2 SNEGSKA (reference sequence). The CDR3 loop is CSARQARVSGELFF. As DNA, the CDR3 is TGCAGTGCGCGTCAAGCGCGGGTGTCCGGGGAGCTGTTTTTT.

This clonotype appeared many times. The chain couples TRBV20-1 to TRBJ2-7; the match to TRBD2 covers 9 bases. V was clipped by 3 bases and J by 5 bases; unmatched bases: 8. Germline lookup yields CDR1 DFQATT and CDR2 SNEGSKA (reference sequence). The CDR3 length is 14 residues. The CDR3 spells CSASVLAGFHEQYF. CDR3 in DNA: TGCAGTGCTAGCGTCCTAGCGGGGTTCCACGAGCAGTACTTC.

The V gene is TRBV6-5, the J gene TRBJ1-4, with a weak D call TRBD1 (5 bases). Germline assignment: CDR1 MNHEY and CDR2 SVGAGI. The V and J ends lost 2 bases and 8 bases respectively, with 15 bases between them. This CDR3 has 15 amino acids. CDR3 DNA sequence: TGTGCCAGCAGTTACCGCCCGAGGGGTGGGGAAAAACTGTTTTTT. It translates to CASSYRPRGGEKLFF.

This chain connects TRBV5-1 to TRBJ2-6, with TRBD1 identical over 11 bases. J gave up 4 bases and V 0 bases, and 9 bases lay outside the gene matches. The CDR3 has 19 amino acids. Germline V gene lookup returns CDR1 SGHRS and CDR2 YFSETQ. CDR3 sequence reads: CASSLGGGQGASGANVLTF. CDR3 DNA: TGCGCCAGCAGCTTGGGTGGTGGACAGGGGGCGTCGGGGGCCAACGTCCTGACTTTC.

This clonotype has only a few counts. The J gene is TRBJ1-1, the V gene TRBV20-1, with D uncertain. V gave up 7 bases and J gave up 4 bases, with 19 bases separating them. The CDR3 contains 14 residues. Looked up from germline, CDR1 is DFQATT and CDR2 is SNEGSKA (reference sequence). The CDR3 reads CSGTEYTLITEAFF. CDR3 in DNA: TGCAGTGGCACGGAATATACATTGATCACTGAAGCTTTCTTT.

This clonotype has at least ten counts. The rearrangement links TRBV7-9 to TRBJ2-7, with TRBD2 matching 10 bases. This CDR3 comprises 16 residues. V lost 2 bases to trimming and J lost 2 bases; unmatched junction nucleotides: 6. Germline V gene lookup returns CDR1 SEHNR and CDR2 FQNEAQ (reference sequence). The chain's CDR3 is CASSLRSSGSAYEQYF. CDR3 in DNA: TGTGCCAGCAGCTTAAGATCTAGCGGGAGTGCCTACGAGCAGTACTTC.

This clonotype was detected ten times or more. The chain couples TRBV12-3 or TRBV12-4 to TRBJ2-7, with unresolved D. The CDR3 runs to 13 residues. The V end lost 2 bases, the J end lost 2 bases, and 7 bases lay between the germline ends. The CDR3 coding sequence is TGTGCCAGCAGTTTAAAGGGCCCCTACGAGCAGTACTTC. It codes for CASSLKGPYEQYF.

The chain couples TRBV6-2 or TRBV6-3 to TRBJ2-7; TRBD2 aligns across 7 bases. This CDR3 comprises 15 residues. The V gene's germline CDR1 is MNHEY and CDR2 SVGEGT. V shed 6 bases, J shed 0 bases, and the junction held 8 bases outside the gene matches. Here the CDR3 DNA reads TGTGCCAGCAGAACTCTAGCGGAAAGCTCCTACGAGCAGTACTTC. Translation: CASRTLAESSYEQYF.

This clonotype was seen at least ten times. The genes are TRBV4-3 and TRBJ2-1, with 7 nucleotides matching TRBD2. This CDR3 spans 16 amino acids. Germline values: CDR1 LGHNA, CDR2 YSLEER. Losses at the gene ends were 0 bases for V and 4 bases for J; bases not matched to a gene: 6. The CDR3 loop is CASSQDGGRRYNEQFF. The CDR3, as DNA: TGCGCCAGCAGCCAAGATGGCGGGAGACGGTACAATGAGCAGTTCTTC.

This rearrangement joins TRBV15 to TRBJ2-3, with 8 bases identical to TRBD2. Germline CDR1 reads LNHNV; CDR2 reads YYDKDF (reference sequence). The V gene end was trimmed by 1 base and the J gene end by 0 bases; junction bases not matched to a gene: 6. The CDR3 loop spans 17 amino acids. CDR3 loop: CATSRVGLAGSTDTQYF. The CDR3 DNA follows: TGTGCCACCAGCAGAGTTGGGCTAGCGGGCAGCACAGATACGCAGTATTTT. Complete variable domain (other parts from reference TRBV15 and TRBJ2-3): DAMVIQNPRYQVTQFGKPVTLSCSQTLNHNVMYWYQQKSSQAPKLLFHYYDKDFNNEADTPDNFQSRRPNTSFCFLDIRSPGLGDTAMYLCATSRVGLAGSTDTQYFGPGTRLTVL.

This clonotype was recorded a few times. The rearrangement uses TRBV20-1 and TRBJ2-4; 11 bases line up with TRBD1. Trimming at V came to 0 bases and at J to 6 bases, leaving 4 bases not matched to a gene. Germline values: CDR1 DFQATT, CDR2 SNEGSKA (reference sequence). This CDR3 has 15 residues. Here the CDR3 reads CSARDVGQGGNIQYF. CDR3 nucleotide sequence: TGCAGTGCTAGAGATGTGGGACAGGGGGGAAACATTCAGTACTTC.

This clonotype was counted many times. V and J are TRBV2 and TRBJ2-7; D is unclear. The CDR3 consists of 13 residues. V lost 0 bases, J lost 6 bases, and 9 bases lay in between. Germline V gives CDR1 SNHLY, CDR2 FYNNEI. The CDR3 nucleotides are TGTGCCAGCAGTGAAGCAAGGACGTCCGAGCAGTACTTC. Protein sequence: CASSEARTSEQYF.

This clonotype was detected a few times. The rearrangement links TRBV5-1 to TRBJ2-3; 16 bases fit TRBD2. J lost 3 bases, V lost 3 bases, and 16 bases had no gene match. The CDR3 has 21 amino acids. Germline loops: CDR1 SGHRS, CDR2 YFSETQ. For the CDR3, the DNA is TGCGCCAGCAGCTCTCCCCCGGGACTAGCGGGAGGGCTGACCGAAACAGATACGCAGTATTTT. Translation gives CASSSPPGLAGGLTETDTQYF.

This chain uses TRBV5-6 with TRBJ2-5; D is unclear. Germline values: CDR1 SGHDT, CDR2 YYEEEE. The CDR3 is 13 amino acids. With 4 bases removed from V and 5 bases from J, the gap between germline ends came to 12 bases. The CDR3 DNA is TGTGCCAGCAGCCTCCACGTGGCGGAGACCCAGTACTTC. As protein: CASSLHVAETQYF.

The CDR3 nucleotides read TGCGCCAGCAGCCATCCAGAAGGGGGACTAGCGGGGATGGATGAGCAGTTCTTC. Protein: CASSHPEGGLAGMDEQFF. The rearrangement links TRBV4-3 to TRBJ2-1; TRBD2 aligns across 13 bases. The CDR3 spans 18 residues. The junction had 13 bases not matched to a gene; V was cut back by 3 bases and J by 8 bases. Germline CDR1 reads LGHNA; CDR2 reads YSLEER.

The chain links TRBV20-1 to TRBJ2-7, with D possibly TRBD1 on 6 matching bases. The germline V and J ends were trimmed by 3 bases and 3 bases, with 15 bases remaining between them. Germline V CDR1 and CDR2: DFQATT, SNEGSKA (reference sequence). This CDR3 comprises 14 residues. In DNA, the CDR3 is TGCAGTGCTAGCACCCGGGACAACTACTACGAGCAGTACTTC. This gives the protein CSASTRDNYYEQYF.

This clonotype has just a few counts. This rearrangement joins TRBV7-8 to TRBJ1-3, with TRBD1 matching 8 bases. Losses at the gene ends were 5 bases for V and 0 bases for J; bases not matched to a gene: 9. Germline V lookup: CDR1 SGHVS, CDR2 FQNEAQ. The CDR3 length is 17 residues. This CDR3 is CASSPRTGILSGNTIYF. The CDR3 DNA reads TGTGCCAGCAGCCCCCGGACAGGGATCCTCTCTGGAAACACCATATATTTT. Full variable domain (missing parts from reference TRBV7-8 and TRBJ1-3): GAGVSQSPRYKVAKRGQDVALRCDPISGHVSLFWYQQALGQGPEFLTYFQNEAQLDKSGLPSDRFFAERPEGSVSTLKIQRTQQEDSAVYLCASSPRTGILSGNTIYFGEGSWLTVV.

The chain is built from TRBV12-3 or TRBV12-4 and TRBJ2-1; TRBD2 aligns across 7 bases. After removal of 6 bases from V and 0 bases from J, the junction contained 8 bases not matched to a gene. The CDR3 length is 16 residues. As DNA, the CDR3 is TGTGCCAGCAGCCTCTGGGGAGGGATCTCCTACAATGAGCAGTTCTTC. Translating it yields CASSLWGGISYNEQFF.

The CDR3 region is CASSLGLAGGAYEQYF. The CDR3 bases are TGTGCCAGCAGCCTGGGACTAGCGGGAGGAGCCTACGAGCAGTACTTC. The chain joins TRBV7-8 to TRBJ2-7; TRBD2 aligns across 15 bases. The V gene's germline CDR1 is SGHVS and CDR2 FQNEAQ. The CDR3 length is 16 residues. V was pared by 5 bases and J by 2 bases, with 4 bases of the junction left unmatched.

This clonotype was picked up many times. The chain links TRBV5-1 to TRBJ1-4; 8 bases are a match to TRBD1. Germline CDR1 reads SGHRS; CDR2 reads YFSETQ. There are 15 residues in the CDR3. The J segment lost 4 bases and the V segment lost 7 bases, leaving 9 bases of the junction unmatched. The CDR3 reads CASGLGDRSNEKLFF. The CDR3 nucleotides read TGCGCCAGCGGCCTTGGGGACAGGAGTAATGAAAAACTGTTTTTT.